A single T cell receptor (beta chain) is shown here with its context. No antigen is known for it. This sample stems from a study of identical twins. Regarding the study as a whole: The degree of excess twin sharing was weaker in beta out-of-frame sequences.

In TCRdb, the 5' RACE reads were re-called with MiXCR into one record per CDR3 protein. This sample yields about 240,000 distinct CDR3 sequences, of which about 11% are seen a single time; 9% to 10% belongs to the top ten. The germline V gene encodes CDR1 SGHTA and CDR2 FQGNSA. The CDR3 extends over 15 amino acids. Trimming pared 0 bases from V and 7 bases from J, leaving 12 bases between. The chain recombines TRBV7-2 with TRBJ1-4; D is unresolved. The sample comprised memory T cells sorted from blood. The receptor's source is a man between 50 and 59 years old in good health. The CDR3 is CASSLARASGEKLFF. The CDR3 DNA sequence: TGTGCCAGCAGCTTAGCGAGGGCGTCGGGTGAAAAACTGTTTTTT.